Below are 31 T cell receptor beta chains sequenced from a single sample in a study of blood T cell repertoires in COVID-19. TCRdb's copy holds only in-frame clones and misses some; the assay was immunoSEQ multiplex PCR. The data hold roughly 250,000 clones, with 84% observed a single time. Sequencing input: peripheral blood. Receptor source: a human donor in a cohort sampled during active COVID-19.

In this sample, this clone turned up once. The chain has TRBV6-6 and TRBJ1-2; 7 bases are shared with TRBD1. The CDR3 has 13 residues. The germline gives CDR1 MNHNY, CDR2 SVGAGI (reference sequence). Losses at the gene ends were 2 bases for V and 3 bases for J; bases not matched to a gene: 0. The CDR3 DNA reads as TGTGCCAGCAGTTACCAGGGGGACTATGGCTACACCTTC. Translation: CASSYQGDYGYTF.

This chain joins TRBV7-8 and TRBJ1-2, with D perhaps matching TRBD1 (6 bases). Trimming pared 1 base from V and 2 bases from J, leaving 11 bases between. Germline values: CDR1 SGHVS, CDR2 FQNEAQ. The CDR3 sequence is 15 residues long. The CDR3 region is CASSLDLGANYGYTF. DNA for the CDR3: TGTGCCAGCAGCTTAGATCTGGGGGCCAACTATGGCTACACCTTC. The complete variable domain, with remaining parts taken from reference TRBV7-8 and TRBJ1-2, reads GAGVSQSPRYKVAKRGQDVALRCDPISGHVSLFWYQQALGQGPEFLTYFQNEAQLDKSGLPSDRFFAERPEGSVSTLKIQRTQQEDSAVYLCASSLDLGANYGYTFGSGTRLTVV.

The CDR3 protein is CASSPPQQGPYGYTF. The CDR3 DNA is TGCGCCAGCAGCCCCCCTCAACAGGGACCTTATGGCTACACCTTC. The genes are TRBV5-1 and TRBJ1-2; D might be TRBD1 (6 bases). V shed 4 bases and J shed 5 bases, with 18 bases lying between them. Germline V gene sequence: CDR1 SGHRS, CDR2 YFSETQ. There are 15 residues in the CDR3.

CDR3: CASSLTRVYGYTF. DNA of the CDR3: TGTGCCAGTAGTTTAACACGGGTCTATGGCTACACCTTC. V is TRBV19 and J is TRBJ1-2; the D is unclear. CDR3 length: 13 residues. V lost 5 bases and J lost 4, with 11 bases in between. Germline loops: CDR1 LNHDA, CDR2 SQIVND (reference sequence). Complete variable domain (other parts from reference TRBV19 and TRBJ1-2): DGGITQSPKYLFRKEGQNVTLSCEQNLNHDAMYWYRQDPGQGLRLIYYSQIVNDFQKGDIAEGYSVSREKKESFPLTVTSAQKNPTAFYLCASSLTRVYGYTFGSGTRLTVV.

This chain links TRBV20-1 with TRBJ2-3; 9 bases are a match to TRBD1. Germline trimming cut 8 bases from V and 6 bases from J; bases unmatched to any gene: 3. This CDR3 has 11 residues. Germline-derived CDR1 and CDR2 are DFQATT and SNEGSKA (reference sequence). CDR3 amino acids: CSPGQGDTQYF. CDR3 DNA: TGCAGTCCAGGACAGGGGGATACGCAGTATTTT.

The CDR3 here is CASRGGQTGGNTIYF. The CDR3 DNA follows: TGTGCCAGCAGGGGTGGACAGACGGGAGGAAACACCATATATTTT. V usage is TRBV5-7 and J usage is TRBJ1-3; TRBD1 is a possible D gene (6 bases). TRBV5-7 falls under the ORF class, with uncertain function. Between the trimmed V and J ends, which lost 5 bases and 4 bases, there was a span of 16 bases. This CDR3 has 15 amino acids.

This rearrangement joins TRBV5-1 to TRBJ2-7; 8 positions agree with TRBD2. V gave up 4 bases and J gave up 5 bases; unmatched junction bases: 8. In germline, CDR1 is SGHRS, CDR2 YFSETQ. The CDR3 extends over 14 amino acids. The DNA of the CDR3 is TGCGCCAGCAGCGTAAGCGGGGGCACGAACGAGCAGTACTTC. Amino acids: CASSVSGGTNEQYF. The full variable domain, its missing parts supplied by reference TRBV5-1 and TRBJ2-7, is KAGVTQTPRYLIKTRGQQVTLSCSPISGHRSVSWYQQTPGQGLQFLFEYFSETQRNKGNFPGRFSGRQFSNSRSEMNVSTLELGDSALYLCASSVSGGTNEQYFGPGTRLTVT.

This rearrangement joins TRBV28 to TRBJ1-1; 8 nucleotides match TRBD1. This CDR3 has 15 residues. Losses at the gene ends were 7 bases for V and 1 base for J; bases not matched to a gene: 8. The germline gives CDR1 MDHEN, CDR2 SYDVKM. In DNA form, the CDR3 reads TGTGCCAGCACGACAGGGGATTTCTCGAACACTGAAGCTTTCTTT. This encodes CASTTGDFSNTEAFF.

This clone was found a few times. The genes are TRBV4-2 and TRBJ2-2; TRBD1 might be the D (5 bases). Germline V gene lookup returns CDR1 LGHNA and CDR2 YNFKEQ. Trimming shortened V by 0 bases and J by 13 bases, and 12 bases separated the two germline ends. This CDR3 contains 13 residues. The CDR3 reads CASSQDGRGGLFF. DNA of the CDR3: TGTGCCAGCAGCCAAGATGGTAGGGGCGGGCTGTTTTTT.

V gene TRBV7-8 combines with J gene TRBJ1-5; 7 positions agree with TRBD1. The CDR3 has 13 amino acids. Germline V CDR1 and CDR2: SGHVS, FQNEAQ. The J segment lost 7 bases and the V segment lost 7 bases, leaving 7 bases of the junction unmatched. The CDR3 nucleotides are TGTGCCAGCACCCAAGGGGGCGGGCAGCCCCAGCATTTT. Amino acid sequence: CASTQGGGQPQHF.

This chain connects TRBV6-6 to TRBJ2-7; maybe TRBD2 (5 bases). Trimming took off 8 bases at V and 2 bases at J, with 16 bases between the two ends. CDR3 length: 14 amino acids. Looked up from germline, CDR1 is MNHNY and CDR2 is SVGAGI (reference sequence). The CDR3 reads CASGLLGIAYEQYF. The DNA for the CDR3 is TGTGCCAGCGGACTTTTGGGGATCGCCTACGAGCAGTACTTC.

J is TRBJ2-2 and V is TRBV7-3; a possible D gene is TRBD2 (6 bases). Germline CDR1 SGHTA, CDR2 FQGTGA. There are 17 residues in the CDR3. Trimming left V 1 base short and J 1 base short, with 13 bases between. The CDR3 sequence: CASSLKVGEVNTGELFF. The DNA for the CDR3 is TGTGCCAGCAGCTTAAAAGTTGGGGAGGTGAACACCGGGGAGCTGTTTTTT.

The V call is TRBV2, the J call TRBJ1-2; TRBD1 agrees at 11 bases. Germline V gene data show CDR1 as SNHLY and CDR2 as FYNNEI. The V and J ends lost 7 bases and 6 bases, in that order; junction bases with no gene match: 7. The CDR3 contains 14 residues. The chain's CDR3 is CASIGQGARDGYTF. CDR3 bases: TGTGCCAGCATCGGACAGGGGGCGAGAGATGGCTACACCTTC.

The chain employs TRBV12-3 or TRBV12-4 and TRBJ2-7; TRBD1 agrees at 8 bases. Germline trimming cut 5 bases from V and 1 base from J; bases unmatched to any gene: 1. The CDR3 is 13 amino acids. CDR3 amino acids: CASSRTGSYEQYF. Here the CDR3 DNA reads TGTGCCAGCAGTCGGACAGGGTCCTACGAGCAGTACTTC.

This clone was seen more than once but under ten times. The chain has TRBV6-6 and TRBJ1-1, with D perhaps matching TRBD1 (5 bases). The CDR3 length is 15 residues. Between the trimmed V and J ends, which lost 6 bases and 5 bases, there was a span of 19 bases. Germline CDR1 is MNHNY and CDR2 is SVGAGI (reference sequence). The CDR3, as DNA: TGTGCCAGCAGGCTAGTCCAGGGTTTAGAAACTGAAGCTTTCTTT. This translates into CASRLVQGLETEAFF.

The chain combines TRBV21-1 with TRBJ2-5; the D call TRBD2 from the table was never checked on the DNA. TRBV21-1 counts as a pseudogene. The CDR3 loop spans 21 amino acids. This CDR3 is CASSKVQPGTSGICKCGTQYF. In DNA form, the CDR3 reads TGTGCCAGCAGCAAGGTCCAGCCCGGGACTAGCGGGATTTGTAAGTGTGGGACCCAGTACTTC.

V is TRBV6-1 and J is TRBJ2-4, with TRBD1 identical over 8 bases. Trimming took 4 bases from V and 3 from J; bases not matched to a gene: 8. Germline CDR1 MNHNS, CDR2 SASEGT. The CDR3 has 16 residues. The CDR3 reads CASSGSTGVIKNIQYF. The DNA for the CDR3 is TGTGCCAGCAGTGGATCGACAGGGGTCATCAAAAACATTCAGTACTTC.

V and J are TRBV18 and TRBJ1-1; no firm D call. The CDR3 has 14 residues. The ends were cut back, 2 bases at V and 1 base at J, with 8 bases in the middle. The germline V gene has CDR1 KGHSH and CDR2 LQKENI. The CDR3 loop reads CASSPTQANTEAFF. In DNA, the CDR3 is TGTGCCAGCTCACCAACCCAGGCGAACACTGAAGCTTTCTTT.

This clone was found once. This chain joins TRBV2 and TRBJ1-4, with 7 bases fitting TRBD1. Germline CDR1 is SNHLY and CDR2 is FYNNEI. V shed 6 bases and J 8 bases; nucleotides not matched to a gene: 12. The length of the CDR3 is 15 residues. CDR3 coding DNA: TGTGCCAGCAGCCGGAGACAGGGTCAGTACGAAAAACTGTTTTTT. It translates to CASSRRQGQYEKLFF.

V usage is TRBV7-2 and J usage is TRBJ2-7; possible D gene TRBD1, 5 bases. CDR1 SGHTA and CDR2 FQGNSA come from the germline V gene. The CDR3 sequence is 13 residues long. With 6 bases removed from V and 3 bases from J, the gap between germline ends came to 12 bases. The CDR3 DNA reads as TGTGCCAGCAGGAAACAGGCGTTCTACGAGCAGTACTTC. Its translation: CASRKQAFYEQYF. The whole variable domain, remainder taken from reference TRBV7-2 and TRBJ2-7, is GAGVSQSPSNKVTEKGKDVELRCDPISGHTALYWYRQSLGQGLEFLIYFQGNSAPDKSGLPSDRFSAERTGGSVSTLTIQRTQQEDSAVYLCASRKQAFYEQYFGPGTRLTVT.

The V and J genes are TRBV29-1 and TRBJ1-1; 7 positions agree with TRBD1. Per the germline V gene, CDR1 is SQVTM and CDR2 is ANQGSEA. The CDR3 consists of 14 residues. V shed 8 bases and J 5 bases; nucleotides not matched to a gene: 14. The CDR3 spells CSNRPGGGGTEAFF. CDR3 nucleotides: TGCAGCAATCGCCCAGGGGGAGGTGGGACTGAAGCTTTCTTT.

This clone was observed a single time. The chain carries TRBV6-5 and TRBJ2-3; TRBD2 matches at 12 bases. The CDR3 loop spans 15 amino acids. The V and J ends lost 5 bases and 4 bases, in that order; junction bases with no gene match: 4. Germline loops: CDR1 MNHEY, CDR2 SVGAGI. CDR3 in DNA: TGTGCCAGCAGTCCCACTAGCGGGAGGCCAGATACGCAGTATTTT. Its protein is CASSPTSGRPDTQYF.

The chain employs TRBV6-5 and TRBJ1-1; 8 bases line up with TRBD1. This CDR3 spans 13 amino acids. V was pared by 2 bases and J by 10 bases, with 6 bases of the junction left unmatched. Germline CDR1 and CDR2: MNHEY and SVGAGI. The CDR3 DNA follows: TGTGCCAGCAGTTACCTGACAGGGGAATCAGCTTTCTTT. Translation: CASSYLTGESAFF.

The chain combines TRBV5-1 with TRBJ1-1; D is ambiguous. There are 13 residues in the CDR3. Germline lookup yields CDR1 SGHRS and CDR2 YFSETQ. V lost 1 base, J lost 4 bases, and 8 bases lay in between. CDR3: CASSLTWSTEAFF. CDR3 nucleotides: TGCGCCAGCAGCTTGACGTGGAGCACTGAAGCTTTCTTT.

The gene calls are TRBV3-1 (or the pseudogene TRBV3-2) and TRBJ2-5, with 9 bases fitting TRBD2. Germline V gene sequence: CDR1 LGHDT, CDR2 YNNKEL (reference sequence). The CDR3 runs 12 residues. Trimming at V came to 9 bases and at J to 1 base, leaving 0 bases not matched to a gene. The CDR3 DNA sequence: TGTGCCAGGACTAGCGGCCAAGAGACCCAGTACTTC. Its translation: CARTSGQETQYF.

The genes are TRBV5-8 and TRBJ1-1, with 8 positions matching TRBD1. The CDR3 consists of 16 residues. V lost 4 bases, J lost 0 bases, and 8 bases stayed unmatched. The V gene's germline CDR1 is SGHTS and CDR2 YDEGEE. For the CDR3, the DNA is TGTGCCAGCAGCCTTAGGACAGGGACCATGAACACTGAAGCTTTCTTT. Residues: CASSLRTGTMNTEAFF.

This clone was counted a single time. CDR3 in amino acids: CASSFWVGENEKLFF. The CDR3 DNA follows: TGCGCCAGCAGCTTCTGGGTCGGGGAGAATGAAAAACTGTTTTTT. The J gene is TRBJ1-4, the V gene TRBV5-1, with D unclear. Germline-derived CDR1 and CDR2 are SGHRS and YFSETQ. Trimming pared 2 bases from V and 5 bases from J, leaving 13 bases between. The CDR3 has 15 amino acids.

This chain links TRBV5-6 with TRBJ2-5; perhaps TRBD1 as D (6 bases). Deletions cut 3 bases from V and 4 bases from J, with 10 bases between. The CDR3 runs 13 residues. Per the germline V gene, CDR1 is SGHDT and CDR2 is YYEEEE. The CDR3 spells CASSSTGRETQYF. The CDR3 DNA sequence: TGTGCCAGCAGCTCCACAGGGAGAGAGACCCAGTACTTC.

This clone appeared a few times. This chain links TRBV3-1 (or the pseudogene TRBV3-2) with TRBJ1-3; D gene ambiguous. Germline V gene sequence: CDR1 LGHDT, CDR2 YNNKEL (reference sequence). V lost 3 bases to trimming and J lost 7 bases, with 7 bases between them. The CDR3 extends over 12 amino acids. The CDR3, as DNA: TGTGCCAGCAGCCAGAGAGCGAACACCATATATTTT. Its translation is CASSQRANTIYF.

The chain couples TRBV4-3 to TRBJ1-1, with TRBD1 matching over 9 bases. V was pared by 3 bases and J by 4 bases, with 15 bases of the junction left unmatched. The CDR3 runs 18 residues. Germline V CDR1 and CDR2: LGHNA, YSLEER. The CDR3 DNA reads as TGCGCCAGCAGCCATTTTACAGGGGGCGAAAGGGAAAGCACTGAAGCTTTCTTT. Translating gives CASSHFTGGERESTEAFF.

The CDR3 coding sequence is TGTGCCAGCAATCGCGGGATAATGAACGAGCAGTACTTC. It yields the protein CASNRGIMNEQYF. The chain recombines TRBV2 with TRBJ2-7; D might be TRBD2 (6 bases). Germline assignment: CDR1 SNHLY and CDR2 FYNNEI. Trimming removed 7 bases at V and 5 bases at J, with 15 bases between. The CDR3 loop spans 13 amino acids.